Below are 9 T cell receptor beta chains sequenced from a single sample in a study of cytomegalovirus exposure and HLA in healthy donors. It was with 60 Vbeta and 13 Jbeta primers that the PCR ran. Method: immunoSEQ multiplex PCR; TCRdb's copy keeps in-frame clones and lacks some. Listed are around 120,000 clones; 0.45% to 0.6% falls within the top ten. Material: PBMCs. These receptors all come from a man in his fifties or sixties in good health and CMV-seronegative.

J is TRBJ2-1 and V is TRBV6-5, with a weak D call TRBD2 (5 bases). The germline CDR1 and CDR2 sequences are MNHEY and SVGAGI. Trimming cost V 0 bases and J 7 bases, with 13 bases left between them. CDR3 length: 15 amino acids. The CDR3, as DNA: TGTGCCAGCAGTTACTCCCTAGCACGGGGTAATGAGCAGTTCTTC. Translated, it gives CASSYSLARGNEQFF.

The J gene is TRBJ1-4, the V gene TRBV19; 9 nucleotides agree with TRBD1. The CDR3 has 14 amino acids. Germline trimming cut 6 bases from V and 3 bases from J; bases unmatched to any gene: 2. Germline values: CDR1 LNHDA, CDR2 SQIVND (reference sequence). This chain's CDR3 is CASSWTGANEKLFF. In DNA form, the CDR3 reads TGTGCCAGTAGCTGGACAGGGGCTAATGAAAAACTGTTTTTT.

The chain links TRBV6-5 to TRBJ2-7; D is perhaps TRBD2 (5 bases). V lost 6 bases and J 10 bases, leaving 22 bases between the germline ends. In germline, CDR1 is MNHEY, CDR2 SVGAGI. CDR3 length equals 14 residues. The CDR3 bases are TGTGCCAGCAGCCGGGATCCGGGGAAGGTCTTCCAGTACTTC. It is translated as CASSRDPGKVFQYF.

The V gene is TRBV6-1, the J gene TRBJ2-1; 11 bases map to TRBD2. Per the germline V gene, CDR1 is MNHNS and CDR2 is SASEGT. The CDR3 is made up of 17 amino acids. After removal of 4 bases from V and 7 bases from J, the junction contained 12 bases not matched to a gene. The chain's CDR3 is CASSARLAGRGRNEQFF. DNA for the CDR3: TGTGCCAGCAGTGCCCGACTAGCGGGGAGGGGGAGGAATGAGCAGTTCTTC.

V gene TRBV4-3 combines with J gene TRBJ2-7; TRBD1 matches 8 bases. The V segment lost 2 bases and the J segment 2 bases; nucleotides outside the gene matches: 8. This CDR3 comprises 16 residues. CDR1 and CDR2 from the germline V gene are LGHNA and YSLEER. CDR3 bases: TGCGCCAGCAGCCAAAGAGGGGGGACAGGAGCCTACGAGCAGTACTTC. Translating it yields CASSQRGGTGAYEQYF.

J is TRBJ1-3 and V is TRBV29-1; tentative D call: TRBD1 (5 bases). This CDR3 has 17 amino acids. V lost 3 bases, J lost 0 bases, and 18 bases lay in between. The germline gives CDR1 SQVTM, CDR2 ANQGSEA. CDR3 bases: TGCAGCGTTGAGGATGGGGCCTCCACCCTCTCTGGAAACACCATATATTTT. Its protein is CSVEDGASTLSGNTIYF.

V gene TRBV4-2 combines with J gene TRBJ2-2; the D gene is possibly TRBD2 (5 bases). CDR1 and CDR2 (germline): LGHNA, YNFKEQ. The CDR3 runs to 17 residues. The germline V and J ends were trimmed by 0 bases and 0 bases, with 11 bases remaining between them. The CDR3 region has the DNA TGTGCCAGCAGCCAAGAGCGGGCGGGTGCGAACACCGGGGAGCTGTTTTTT. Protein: CASSQERAGANTGELFF.

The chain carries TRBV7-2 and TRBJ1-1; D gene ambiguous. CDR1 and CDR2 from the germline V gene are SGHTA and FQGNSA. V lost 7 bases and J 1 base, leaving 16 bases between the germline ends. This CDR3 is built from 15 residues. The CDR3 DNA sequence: TGTGCCAGCACCCCTGTTGCAGGCCGGAACACTGAAGCTTTCTTT. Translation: CASTPVAGRNTEAFF.

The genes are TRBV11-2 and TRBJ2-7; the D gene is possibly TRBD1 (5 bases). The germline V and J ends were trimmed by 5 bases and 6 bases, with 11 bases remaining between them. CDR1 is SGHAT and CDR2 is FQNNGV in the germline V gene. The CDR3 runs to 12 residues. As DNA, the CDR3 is TGTGCCAGCAGCGGCCCAGGGTCCGAGCAGTACTTC. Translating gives CASSGPGSEQYF.